This passage covers 23 T cell receptor beta chains from one sample sequenced in a study of blood T cells in healthy people across ages. Combining a sample-barcoded 5' primer with a J-beta primer mix, a second PCR ran for roughly 7 to 11 cycles. MiXCR, applied by TCRdb to the 5' RACE reads, yields one record per CDR3 protein. The sample yields 1,500,000 or so distinct CDR3 sequences, about 42% seen once. The specimen sequenced was blood. The receptors were sampled from a woman aged 18-29 years in good health.

J is TRBJ1-2 and V is TRBV14, with D unclear. Trimming stripped 4 bases from V and 4 bases from J, with 10 bases between. Germline assignment: CDR1 SGHDN and CDR2 FVKESK. The CDR3 length is 13 residues. CDR3 sequence (DNA): TGTGCCAGCAGCCCGATGGTTGGCTATGGCTACACCTTC. It codes for CASSPMVGYGYTF.

This clonotype was seen a few times. The chain has TRBV4-2 and TRBJ2-2, with D perhaps being TRBD1 or TRBD2 (5 bases each). The CDR3 covers 15 residues. V lost 3 bases, J lost 4 bases, and 12 bases lay in between. Looked up from germline, CDR1 is LGHNA and CDR2 is YNFKEQ. CDR3 DNA sequence: TGTGCCAGCAGCCAGTTTCCAGGGACCACCGGGGAGCTGTTTTTT. This codes for CASSQFPGTTGELFF.

The rearrangement joins TRBV28 to TRBJ2-5; 11 nucleotides align to TRBD1. The CDR3 covers 15 residues. The V segment lost 6 bases and the J segment 2 bases; nucleotides outside the gene matches: 5. The V gene's germline CDR1 is MDHEN and CDR2 SYDVKM. The CDR3, as DNA: TGTGCCAGCAGCAAGGACAGGGGGCCTCAAGAGACCCAGTACTTC. This gives the protein CASSKDRGPQETQYF.

In this sample, this clonotype turned up a few times. V is TRBV7-9 and J is TRBJ1-2; D remains unclear. CDR1 is SEHNR and CDR2 is FQNEAQ in the germline V gene (reference sequence). V was cut by 5 bases and J by 5 bases, with 18 bases left in between. CDR3 length: 15 residues. CDR3 region: CASSEGSSGAYGYTF. In nucleotides, the CDR3 is TGTGCCAGCAGCGAAGGTTCAAGCGGAGCTTATGGCTACACCTTC.

In this sample, this clonotype turned up a few times. The J gene is TRBJ1-6, the V gene TRBV6-5; 7 nucleotides line up with TRBD1. CDR1 MNHEY and CDR2 SVGAGI come from the germline V gene. This CDR3 has 16 residues. Trimming cost V 0 bases and J 7 bases; bases outside gene matches: 6. CDR3 in amino acids: CASSYSNLQGNSPLHF. In DNA form, the CDR3 reads TGTGCCAGCAGTTACTCGAATCTACAGGGGAATTCACCCCTCCACTTT.

The chain combines TRBV7-9 with TRBJ1-6; 9 bases match TRBD1. Germline V CDR1 and CDR2: SEHNR, FQNEAQ (reference sequence). The CDR3 loop spans 15 amino acids. V shed 5 bases, J shed 5 bases, and the junction held 4 bases outside the gene matches. Here the CDR3 DNA reads TGTGCCAGCAGCCTTACAGGGGGCAATAATTCACCCCTCCACTTT. It encodes CASSLTGGNNSPLHF.

CDR3 sequence (DNA): TGCAGTGCCCTGGTGGTAGCGGGAGATACGCAGTATTTT. It yields the protein CSALVVAGDTQYF. The gene calls are TRBV20-1 and TRBJ2-3, with 7 bases fitting TRBD2. With V trimmed by 6 bases and J by 5 bases, 8 bases remained unmatched. This CDR3 has 13 residues. Germline values: CDR1 DFQATT, CDR2 SNEGSKA (reference sequence).

The chain carries TRBV7-2 and TRBJ2-5; 8 positions agree with TRBD1. Judging by the DNA end, TRBJ2-7 fits better; the J call may be wrong. The CDR3 runs to 15 residues. CDR1 is SGHTA and CDR2 is FQGNSA in the germline V gene. Here the CDR3 DNA reads TGTGCCAGCAGCGAGAGGACAGGGTTGTCCCTCGAGCAGTACTTC. It codes for CASSERTGLSLEQYF.

The genes are TRBV4-3 and TRBJ1-2, with D tentatively TRBD1 (5 bases). V shed 0 bases and J shed 3 bases, with 11 bases lying between them. From germline, CDR1 is LGHNA and CDR2 YSLEER. This CDR3 contains 15 residues. The CDR3: CASSQDIGDYYGYTF. The CDR3 region has the DNA TGCGCCAGCAGCCAAGATATCGGGGACTACTATGGCTACACCTTC.

This clonotype was detected only a few times. The V call is TRBV7-9, the J call TRBJ1-2; D not certain. Germline CDR1 and CDR2: SEHNR and FQNEAQ (reference sequence). The CDR3 has 15 residues. V gave up 6 bases and J gave up 8 bases, with 22 bases separating them. CDR3 region: CASSYYLGGYGGYTF. In DNA form, the CDR3 reads TGTGCCAGCAGTTACTACCTAGGCGGTTATGGGGGCTACACCTTC. Filled out from reference TRBV7-9 and TRBJ1-2, the complete variable domain reads DTGVSQNPRHKITKRGQNVTFRCDPISEHNRLYWYRQTLGQGPEFLTYFQNEAQLEKSRLLSDRFSAERPKGSFSTLEIQRTEQGDSAMYLCASSYYLGGYGGYTFGSGTRLTVV.

The chain combines TRBV20-1 with TRBJ2-1; TRBD2 matches 7 bases. V dropped 3 bases and J dropped 0; count of bases not matched to a gene: 5. Germline V lookup: CDR1 DFQATT, CDR2 SNEGSKA (reference sequence). This CDR3 contains 15 residues. The CDR3 protein is CSARASGFSYNEQFF. The CDR3, as DNA: TGCAGTGCTAGGGCTAGCGGCTTCTCCTACAATGAGCAGTTCTTC.

V and J are TRBV5-8 and TRBJ2-4, with 7 bases identical to TRBD1. The J call is doubtful: the DNA matches TRBJ2-7 better. This CDR3 is 14 amino acids long. CDR1 and CDR2 from the germline V gene are SGHTS and YDEGEE. CDR3: CASILGDSTYEQYF. CDR3 nucleotide sequence: TGTGCCAGCATCCTTGGGGACAGTACCTACGAGCAGTACTTC.

J is TRBJ2-1 and V is TRBV4-1; 10 bases line up with TRBD2. J lost 12 bases, V lost 3 bases, and 14 bases had no gene match. CDR1 and CDR2 from the germline V gene are MGHRA and YSYEKL. The CDR3 spans 16 residues. In DNA, the CDR3 is TGCGCCAGCAGCCAGCCCGGGACTAGCGTTGCCCTGCGGCAGTTCTTC. The encoded protein is CASSQPGTSVALRQFF.

This clonotype showed up just once. This sequence joins TRBV28 and TRBJ1-1; D unclear. The CDR3 contains 16 residues. Germline values: CDR1 MDHEN, CDR2 SYDVKM. Trimming pared 2 bases from V and 0 bases from J, leaving 13 bases between. The DNA of the CDR3 is TGTGCCAGCAGTTTAATGGCGACAAGAATGAACACTGAAGCTTTCTTT. Translated, it gives CASSLMATRMNTEAFF.

The genes are TRBV7-2 and TRBJ2-3, with D possibly matching TRBD2 (5 bases). Trimming took off 1 base at V and 6 bases at J, with 23 bases between the two ends. The CDR3 is made up of 18 amino acids. CDR1 and CDR2 (germline): SGHTA, FQGNSA. The CDR3 DNA sequence: TGTGCCAGCAGCTTAGAGGTCCTAGCTATGGGGATAGGGGATACGCAGTATTTT. The encoded protein is CASSLEVLAMGIGDTQYF. The full variable domain, with the rest looked up from reference TRBV7-2 and TRBJ2-3, is GAGVSQSPSNKVTEKGKDVELRCDPISGHTALYWYRQSLGQGLEFLIYFQGNSAPDKSGLPSDRFSAERTGGSVSTLTIQRTQQEDSAVYLCASSLEVLAMGIGDTQYFGPGTRLTVL.

The genes are TRBV12-3 or TRBV12-4 and TRBJ1-4; D unresolved. V shed 5 bases and J shed 11 bases, with 15 bases lying between them. The CDR3 covers 13 residues. Here the CDR3 DNA reads TGTGCCAGCAGTGTAGTACAAAGGGAGAAACTGTTTTTT. Encoded protein: CASSVVQREKLFF.

This clonotype was detected only a few times. The J gene is TRBJ1-2, the V gene TRBV21-1. TRBV21-1 is labeled a pseudogene. The CDR3 covers 13 residues. CDR3 sequence (DNA): TGTGCCAGCCTCGAAAGCCCTTCGAGTGGCTACACCTTC. Residues: CASLESPSSGYTF.

V gene TRBV7-3 combines with J gene TRBJ2-2; D gene uncertain. This CDR3 has 17 residues. Per germline, CDR1 SGHTA and CDR2 FQGTGA. V lost 3 bases, J lost 2 bases, and 16 bases lay in between. The CDR3 nucleotides read TGTGCCAGCAGCTTTAAGTCCAGAACCGATAACACCGGGGAGCTGTTTTTT. Translating gives CASSFKSRTDNTGELFF.

A few counts support this clonotype. The chain links TRBV7-2 to TRBJ1-2, with 8 bases aligning to TRBD1. V trimming: 5 bases; J trimming: 3 bases; junction bases outside the gene matches: 8. Germline CDR1 reads SGHTA; CDR2 reads FQGNSA. CDR3 size: 15 residues. This chain's CDR3 is CASSPWTGTYYGYTF. The CDR3 DNA reads TGTGCCAGCAGCCCGTGGACAGGGACCTACTATGGCTACACCTTC.

The chain carries TRBV2 and TRBJ2-5; D gene ambiguous. The germline V gene has CDR1 SNHLY and CDR2 FYNNEI. This CDR3 is 13 amino acids long. Trimming took off 9 bases at V and 5 bases at J, with 16 bases between the two ends. The CDR3: CASGRADRETQYF. The CDR3, as DNA: TGTGCCAGTGGACGAGCAGACCGGGAGACCCAGTACTTC.

Only a few counts were recorded for this clonotype. The chain links TRBV7-9 to TRBJ2-1, with 10 bases matching TRBD2. V was clipped by 11 bases and J by 1 base; unmatched bases: 8. The CDR3 extends over 15 amino acids. Germline V gives CDR1 SEHNR, CDR2 FQNEAQ (reference sequence). The CDR3 reads CAGLGTSVSYNEQFF. CDR3 nucleotides: TGTGCCGGGTTAGGGACTAGCGTGTCCTACAATGAGCAGTTCTTC. Together with reference TRBV7-9 and TRBJ2-1, the CDR3 gives the full variable domain: DTGVSQNPRHKITKRGQNVTFRCDPISEHNRLYWYRQTLGQGPEFLTYFQNEAQLEKSRLLSDRFSAERPKGSFSTLEIQRTEQGDSAMYLCAGLGTSVSYNEQFFGPGTRLTVL.

Only a few counts were recorded for this clonotype. This sequence joins TRBV12-5 and TRBJ2-7, with 8 bases matching TRBD1. CDR3 length: 13 residues. V dropped 6 bases and J dropped 5; count of bases not matched to a gene: 6. Germline V gives CDR1 LGHNT, CDR2 FRNRAP. The DNA for the CDR3 is TGTGCTAGTGGCCCTGGACAGGGCGACGAGCAGTACTTC. Translating gives CASGPGQGDEQYF.

This clonotype appeared many times. The chain has TRBV12-3 or TRBV12-4 and TRBJ2-2; the D gene is possibly TRBD1 (6 bases). The CDR3 spans 14 residues. Trimming shortened V by 6 bases and J by 5 bases, and 13 bases separated the two germline ends. The CDR3 is CASSLRQGTGELFF. The CDR3 DNA reads TGTGCCAGCAGCCTTCGGCAGGGGACCGGGGAGCTGTTTTTT.